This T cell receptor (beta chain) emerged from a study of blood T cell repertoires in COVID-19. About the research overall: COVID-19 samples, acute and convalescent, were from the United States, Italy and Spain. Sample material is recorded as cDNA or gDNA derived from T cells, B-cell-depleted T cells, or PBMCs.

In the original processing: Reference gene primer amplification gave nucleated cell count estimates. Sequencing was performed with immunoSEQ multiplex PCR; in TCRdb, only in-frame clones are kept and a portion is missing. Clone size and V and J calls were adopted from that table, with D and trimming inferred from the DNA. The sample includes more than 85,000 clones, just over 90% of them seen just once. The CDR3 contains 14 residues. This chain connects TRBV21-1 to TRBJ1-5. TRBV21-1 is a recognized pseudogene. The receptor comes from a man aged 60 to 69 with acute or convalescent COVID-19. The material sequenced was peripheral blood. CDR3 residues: CASRIRVSNQPQHF. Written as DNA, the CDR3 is TGTGCCAGCAGGATTCGGGTTAGCAATCAGCCCCAGCATTTT.